Described below is a single TCR beta chain sequence and its context. This entry is derived from a study of blood T cell repertoires in COVID-19. Study summary: Sites across the United States, Italy and Spain contributed samples from acute and convalescent COVID-19. In each case, the material was cDNA or gDNA derived from T cells, B-cell-depleted T cells, or PBMCs.

Assay used: immunoSEQ multiplex PCR; TCRdb lists only in-frame clones, some missing. Of more than 75,000 clones in the sample, 75% to 90% were seen once. This CDR3 contains 13 residues. Germline V gene lookup returns CDR1 SGHTA and CDR2 FQGNSA. Trimming removed 6 bases at V and 3 bases at J, with 11 bases between. Sequencing was performed on peripheral blood. The TCR comes from an older man with active or convalescent COVID-19. The chain carries TRBV7-2 and TRBJ2-5; unclear D gene. The DNA for the CDR3 is TGTGCCAGCAGGAGCATCAACGAAGAGACCCAGTACTTC. It encodes CASRSINEETQYF.